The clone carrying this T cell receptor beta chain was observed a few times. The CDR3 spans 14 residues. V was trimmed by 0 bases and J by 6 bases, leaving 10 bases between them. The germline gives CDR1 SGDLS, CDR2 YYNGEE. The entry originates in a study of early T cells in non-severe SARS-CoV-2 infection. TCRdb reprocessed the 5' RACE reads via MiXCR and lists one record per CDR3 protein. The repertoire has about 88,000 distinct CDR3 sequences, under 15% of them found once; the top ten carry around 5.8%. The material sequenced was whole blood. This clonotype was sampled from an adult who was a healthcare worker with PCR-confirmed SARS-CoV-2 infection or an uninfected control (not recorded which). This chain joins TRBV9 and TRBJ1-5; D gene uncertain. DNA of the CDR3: TGTGCCAGCAGCGTAGGAGGAGGCCGTCAGCCCCAGCATTTT. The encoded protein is CASSVGGGRQPQHF.